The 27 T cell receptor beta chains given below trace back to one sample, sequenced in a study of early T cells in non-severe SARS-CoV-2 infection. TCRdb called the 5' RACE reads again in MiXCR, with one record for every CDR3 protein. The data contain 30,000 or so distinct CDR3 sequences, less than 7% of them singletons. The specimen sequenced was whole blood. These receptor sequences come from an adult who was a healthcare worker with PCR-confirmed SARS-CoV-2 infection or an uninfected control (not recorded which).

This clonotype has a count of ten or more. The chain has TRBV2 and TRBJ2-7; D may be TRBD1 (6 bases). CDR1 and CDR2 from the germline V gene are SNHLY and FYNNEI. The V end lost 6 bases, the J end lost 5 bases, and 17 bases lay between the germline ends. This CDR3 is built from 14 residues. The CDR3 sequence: CASRGATARHEQYF. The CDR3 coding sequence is TGTGCCAGCAGGGGGGCCACTGCCCGCCACGAGCAGTACTTC.

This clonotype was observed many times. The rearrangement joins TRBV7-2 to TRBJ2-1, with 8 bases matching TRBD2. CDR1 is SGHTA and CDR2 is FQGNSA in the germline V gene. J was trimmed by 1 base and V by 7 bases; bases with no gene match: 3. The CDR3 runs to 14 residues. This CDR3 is CASMRGASYNEQFF. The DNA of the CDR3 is TGTGCCAGCATGCGGGGGGCTTCCTACAATGAGCAGTTCTTC.

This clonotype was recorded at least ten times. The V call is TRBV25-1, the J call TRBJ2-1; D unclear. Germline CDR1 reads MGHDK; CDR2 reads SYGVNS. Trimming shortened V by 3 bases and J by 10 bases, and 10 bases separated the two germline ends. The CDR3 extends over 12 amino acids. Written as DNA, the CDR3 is TGTGCCAGCAGTGACGGGCGCCAGGAGCAGTTCTTC. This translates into CASSDGRQEQFF.

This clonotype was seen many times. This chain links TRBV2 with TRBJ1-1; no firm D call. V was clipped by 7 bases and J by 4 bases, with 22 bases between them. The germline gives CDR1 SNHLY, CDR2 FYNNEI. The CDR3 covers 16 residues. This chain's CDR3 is CASKRSPNPEATEAFF. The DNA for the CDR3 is TGTGCCAGCAAAAGAAGTCCTAATCCCGAAGCCACTGAAGCTTTCTTT.

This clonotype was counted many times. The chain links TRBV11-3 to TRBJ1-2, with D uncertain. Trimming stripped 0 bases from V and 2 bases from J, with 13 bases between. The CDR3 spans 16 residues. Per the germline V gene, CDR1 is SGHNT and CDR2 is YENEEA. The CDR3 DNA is TGTGCCAGCAGCTTAGAAGGGCGAGAAGGGAACTATGGCTACACCTTC. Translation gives CASSLEGREGNYGYTF.

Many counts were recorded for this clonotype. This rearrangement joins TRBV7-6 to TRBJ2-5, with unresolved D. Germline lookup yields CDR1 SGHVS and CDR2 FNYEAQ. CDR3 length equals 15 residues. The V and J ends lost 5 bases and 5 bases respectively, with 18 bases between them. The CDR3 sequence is CASSKEAIGSETQYF. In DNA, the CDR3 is TGTGCCAGCAGCAAAGAGGCCATTGGTTCGGAGACCCAGTACTTC.

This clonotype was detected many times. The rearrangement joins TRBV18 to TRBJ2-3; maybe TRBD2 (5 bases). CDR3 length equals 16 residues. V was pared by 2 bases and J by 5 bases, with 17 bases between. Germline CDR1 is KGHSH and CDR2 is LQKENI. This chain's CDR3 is CASSPGLGERGDTQYF. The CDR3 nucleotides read TGTGCCAGCTCACCAGGGCTCGGAGAACGGGGAGATACGCAGTATTTT.

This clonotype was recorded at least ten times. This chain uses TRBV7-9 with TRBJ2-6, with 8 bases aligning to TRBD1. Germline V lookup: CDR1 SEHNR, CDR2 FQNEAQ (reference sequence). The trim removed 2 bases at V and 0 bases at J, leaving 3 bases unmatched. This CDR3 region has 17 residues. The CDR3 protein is CASSLSGTGSGANVLTF. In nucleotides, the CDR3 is TGTGCCAGCAGCTTATCGGGGACAGGCTCTGGGGCCAACGTCCTGACTTTC. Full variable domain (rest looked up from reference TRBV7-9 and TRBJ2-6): DTGVSQNPRHKITKRGQNVTFRCDPISEHNRLYWYRQTLGQGPEFLTYFQNEAQLEKSRLLSDRFSAERPKGSFSTLEIQRTEQGDSAMYLCASSLSGTGSGANVLTFGAGSRLTVL.

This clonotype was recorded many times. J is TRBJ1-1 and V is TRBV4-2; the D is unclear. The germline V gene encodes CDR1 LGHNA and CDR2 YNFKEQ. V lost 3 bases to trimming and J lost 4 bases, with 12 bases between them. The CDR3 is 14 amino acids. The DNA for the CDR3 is TGTGCCAGCAGCCATGAAGGAGTGGGCACTGAAGCTTTCTTT. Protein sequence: CASSHEGVGTEAFF.

The CDR3 DNA sequence: TGTGCCAGCAGTTTCGGGACAGATAACACCGGGGAGCTGTTTTTT. Translated: CASSFGTDNTGELFF. The rearrangement uses TRBV12-3 or TRBV12-4 and TRBJ2-2; 7 nucleotides align to TRBD1. V lost 3 bases and J lost 2; bases outside the gene matches: 3. CDR3 length equals 15 residues.

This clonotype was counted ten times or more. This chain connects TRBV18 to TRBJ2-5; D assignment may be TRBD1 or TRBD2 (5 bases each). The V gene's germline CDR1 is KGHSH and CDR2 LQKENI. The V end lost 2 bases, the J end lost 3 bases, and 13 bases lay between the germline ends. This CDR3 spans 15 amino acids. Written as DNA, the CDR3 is TGTGCCAGCTCACCAAGGTCGGGGACCGAAGAGACCCAGTACTTC. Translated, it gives CASSPRSGTEETQYF.

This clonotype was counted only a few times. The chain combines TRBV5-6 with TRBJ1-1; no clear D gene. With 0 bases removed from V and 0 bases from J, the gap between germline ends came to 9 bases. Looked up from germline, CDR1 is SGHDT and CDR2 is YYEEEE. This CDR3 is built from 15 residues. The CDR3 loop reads CASSLGGQLNTEAFF. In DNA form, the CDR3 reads TGTGCCAGCAGCTTGGGTGGCCAGTTGAACACTGAAGCTTTCTTT.

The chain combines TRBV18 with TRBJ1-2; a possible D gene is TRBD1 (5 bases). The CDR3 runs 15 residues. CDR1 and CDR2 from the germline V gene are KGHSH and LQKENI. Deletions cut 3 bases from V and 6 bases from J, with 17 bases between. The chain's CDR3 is CASSPSRGPGNGYTF. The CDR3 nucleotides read TGTGCCAGCTCACCCTCGAGGGGCCCTGGGAATGGCTACACCTTC.

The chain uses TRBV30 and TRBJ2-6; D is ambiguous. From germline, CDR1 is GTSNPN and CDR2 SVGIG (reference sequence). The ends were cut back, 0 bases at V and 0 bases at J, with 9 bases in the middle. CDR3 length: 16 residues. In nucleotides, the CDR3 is TGTGCCTGGAGTGTAGGTCAGAACTCTGGGGCCAACGTCCTGACTTTC. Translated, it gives CAWSVGQNSGANVLTF.

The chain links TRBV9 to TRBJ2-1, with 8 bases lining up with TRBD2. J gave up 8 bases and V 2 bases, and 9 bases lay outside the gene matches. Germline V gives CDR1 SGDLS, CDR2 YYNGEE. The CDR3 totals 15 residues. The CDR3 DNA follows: TGTGCCAGCAGCGTCACCGGGACTAGGTTGGATGAGCAGTTCTTC. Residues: CASSVTGTRLDEQFF.

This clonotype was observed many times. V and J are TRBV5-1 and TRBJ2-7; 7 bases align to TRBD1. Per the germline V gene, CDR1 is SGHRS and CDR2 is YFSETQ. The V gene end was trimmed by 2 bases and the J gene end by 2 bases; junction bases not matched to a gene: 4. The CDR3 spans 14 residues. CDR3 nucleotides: TGCGCCAGCAGCTTAACAGGGGACCCCTACGAGCAGTACTTC. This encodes CASSLTGDPYEQYF.

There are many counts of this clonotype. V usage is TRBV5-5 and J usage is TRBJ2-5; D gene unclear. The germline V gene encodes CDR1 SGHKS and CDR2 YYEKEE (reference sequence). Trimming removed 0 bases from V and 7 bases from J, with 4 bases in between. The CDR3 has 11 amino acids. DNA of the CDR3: TGTGCCAGCAGCTTGGAGGTGACCCAGTACTTC. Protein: CASSLEVTQYF.

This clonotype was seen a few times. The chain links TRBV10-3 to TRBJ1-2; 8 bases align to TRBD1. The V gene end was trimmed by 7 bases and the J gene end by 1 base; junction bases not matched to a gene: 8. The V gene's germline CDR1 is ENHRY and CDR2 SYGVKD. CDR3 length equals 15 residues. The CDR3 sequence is CAIKLTGEGNYGYTF. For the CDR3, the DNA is TGTGCCATCAAGTTGACAGGGGAGGGTAACTATGGCTACACCTTC.

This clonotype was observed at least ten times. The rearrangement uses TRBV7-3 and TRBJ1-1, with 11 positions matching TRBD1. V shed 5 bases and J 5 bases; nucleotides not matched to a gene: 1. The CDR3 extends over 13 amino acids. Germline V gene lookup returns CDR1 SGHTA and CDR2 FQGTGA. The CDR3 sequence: CASSRDRGTEAFF. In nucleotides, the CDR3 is TGTGCCAGCAGCCGGGACAGGGGGACTGAAGCTTTCTTT. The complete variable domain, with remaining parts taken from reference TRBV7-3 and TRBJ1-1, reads GAGVSQTPSNKVTEKGKYVELRCDPISGHTALYWYRQSLGQGPEFLIYFQGTGAADDSGLPNDRFFAVRPEGSVSTLKIQRTERGDSAVYLCASSRDRGTEAFFGQGTRLTVV.

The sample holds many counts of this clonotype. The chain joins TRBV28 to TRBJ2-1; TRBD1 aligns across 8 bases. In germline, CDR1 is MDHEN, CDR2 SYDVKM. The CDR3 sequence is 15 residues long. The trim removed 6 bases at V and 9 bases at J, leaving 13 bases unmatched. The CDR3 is CASRRNPTGGGEQFF. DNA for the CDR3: TGTGCCAGCAGACGCAATCCCACAGGGGGAGGTGAGCAGTTCTTC.

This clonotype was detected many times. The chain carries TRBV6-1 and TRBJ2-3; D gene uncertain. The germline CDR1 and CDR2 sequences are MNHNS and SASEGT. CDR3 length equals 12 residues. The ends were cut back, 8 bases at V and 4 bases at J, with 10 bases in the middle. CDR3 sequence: CASEGVSDTQYF. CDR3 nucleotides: TGTGCCAGCGAAGGTGTGTCAGATACGCAGTATTTT.

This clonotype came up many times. This chain's CDR3 is CASTSGGIHNEQFF. The DNA of the CDR3 is TGTGCCAGCACTAGCGGGGGTATTCACAATGAGCAGTTCTTC. J is TRBJ2-1 and V is TRBV12-3 or TRBV12-4, with 10 positions matching TRBD2. The CDR3 runs 14 residues. Trimming at V came to 7 bases and at J to 5 bases, leaving 5 bases not matched to a gene.

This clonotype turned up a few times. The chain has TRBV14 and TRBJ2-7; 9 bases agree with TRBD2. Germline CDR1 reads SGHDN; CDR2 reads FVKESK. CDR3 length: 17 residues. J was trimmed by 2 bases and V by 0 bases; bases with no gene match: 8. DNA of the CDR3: TGTGCCAGCAGCCAAGATCTCACGGCTAGCGGGACCTACGAGCAGTACTTC. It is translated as CASSQDLTASGTYEQYF.

In DNA, the CDR3 is TGTGCCATCAGTGATCTCTCCAAGGCCGGGACTAGAGTCTACGAGCAGTACTTC. Its translation is CAISDLSKAGTRVYEQYF. This chain connects TRBV10-3 to TRBJ2-7; TRBD2 agrees at 8 bases. This CDR3 is built from 18 residues. V gave up 3 bases and J gave up 3 bases; unmatched junction bases: 16. Per the germline V gene, CDR1 is ENHRY and CDR2 is SYGVKD.

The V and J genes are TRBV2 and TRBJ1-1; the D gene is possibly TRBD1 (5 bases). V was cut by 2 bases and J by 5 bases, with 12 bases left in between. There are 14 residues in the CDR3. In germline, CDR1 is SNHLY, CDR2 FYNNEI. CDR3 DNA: TGTGCCAGCAGTGAACAGGGACCGAAGACTGAAGCTTTCTTT. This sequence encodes CASSEQGPKTEAFF.

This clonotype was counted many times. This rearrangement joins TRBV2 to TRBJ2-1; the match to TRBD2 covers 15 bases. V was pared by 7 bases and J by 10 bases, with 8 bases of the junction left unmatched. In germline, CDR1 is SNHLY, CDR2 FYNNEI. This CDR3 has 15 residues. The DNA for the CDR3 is TGTGCCAGCACCGGACTAGCGGGGGGGCAAGGGGAGCAGTTCTTC. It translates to CASTGLAGGQGEQFF.

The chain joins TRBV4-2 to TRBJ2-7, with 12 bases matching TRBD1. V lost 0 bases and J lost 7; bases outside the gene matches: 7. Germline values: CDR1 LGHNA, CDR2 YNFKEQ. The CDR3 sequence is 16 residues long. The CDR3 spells CASSQEPGQGAREQYF. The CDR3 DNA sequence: TGTGCCAGCAGCCAAGAGCCGGGACAGGGGGCGAGGGAGCAGTACTTC.